The 4 T cell receptor beta chains below were found in one sample sequenced in a study of beta chain features in type 1 diabetes. The entirety of the isolated RNA underwent reverse transcription, so expressed TCRB transcripts were sequenced. Profiled with immunoSEQ multiplex PCR; TCRdb holds only in-frame clones, not every one. The sample shows hundreds of thousands of clones, approximately 8% of them seen only once. Sequences were obtained from central memory CD4+ T cells from blood. Every receptor here comes from a woman younger than 35 in good health.

This clone has ten or more counts. This chain uses TRBV11-2 with TRBJ2-5, with 7 bases identical to TRBD2. The CDR3 covers 16 residues. The germline V gene has CDR1 SGHAT and CDR2 FQNNGV. Losses at the gene ends were 1 base for V and 4 bases for J; bases not matched to a gene: 9. For the CDR3, the DNA is TGTGCCAGCAGCTTAGGGGCGCAGGGAGGGTCAGAGACCCAGTACTTC. It translates to CASSLGAQGGSETQYF.

This clone was seen more than once but under ten times. The chain employs TRBV2 and TRBJ2-2; D unclear. CDR3 length equals 12 residues. Trimming removed 7 bases from V and 2 bases from J, with 5 bases in between. The germline gives CDR1 SNHLY, CDR2 FYNNEI. The CDR3 sequence: CASTVNTGELFF. The CDR3 DNA follows: TGTGCCAGCACTGTTAACACCGGGGAGCTGTTTTTT.

This clone was counted only a few times. J is TRBJ2-1 and V is TRBV29-1; 8 bases match TRBD2. V was clipped by 7 bases and J by 7 bases; unmatched bases: 6. The CDR3 runs to 12 residues. Germline loops: CDR1 SQVTM, CDR2 ANQGSEA. CDR3 protein: CSASGSSNEQFF. CDR3 DNA sequence: TGCAGCGCAAGCGGGAGCTCGAATGAGCAGTTCTTC.

At least ten counts were recorded for this clone. V is TRBV19 and J is TRBJ2-1; 7 nucleotides agree with TRBD1. This CDR3 has 15 amino acids. Trimming cost V 8 bases and J 7 bases; bases outside gene matches: 14. CDR1 is LNHDA and CDR2 is SQIVND in the germline V gene (reference sequence). The DNA for the CDR3 is TGTGCCAGTCAACCTTCCGGGACAGTCCAGAATGAGCAGTTCTTC. Amino acid sequence: CASQPSGTVQNEQFF.